Each of the 17 T cell receptor beta chains below was sequenced from the same sample in a study of T cells of healthy individuals. TCRdb re-called the 5' RACE reads through MiXCR, storing one row per CDR3 protein. The sample yields around 79,000 distinct CDR3 sequences, about 5% seen once. These receptors all stem from a female donor in good health.

This clonotype showed up just a few times. CDR3 nucleotides: TGTGCCAGCAGCCAACAAGTGGGAAGCACAGCCCGTACCTTC. Protein sequence: CASSQQVGSTARTF. This chain links TRBV7-2 with TRBJ1-2; D unresolved. From germline, CDR1 is SGHTA and CDR2 FQGNSA. There are 14 residues in the CDR3. V gave up 5 bases and J gave up 14 bases, with 24 bases separating them.

Many counts were recorded for this clonotype. This rearrangement joins TRBV27 to TRBJ2-7; 10 nucleotides match TRBD2. CDR3 length: 15 amino acids. V trimming: 2 bases; J trimming: 3 bases; junction bases outside the gene matches: 4. Germline V CDR1 and CDR2: MNHEY, SMNVEV (reference sequence). CDR3 sequence (DNA): TGTGCCAGCAGTTTACGGTCTAGCGGGAGCTACGAGCAGTACTTC. Its protein product is CASSLRSSGSYEQYF.

The chain uses TRBV7-2 and TRBJ1-4, with D tentatively TRBD1 (6 bases). Germline CDR1 SGHTA, CDR2 FQGNSA. V was cut by 5 bases and J by 7 bases, with 29 bases left in between. The CDR3 is 19 residues long. This CDR3 is CASSTPGWGGRMSAEKLFF. The CDR3 DNA reads TGTGCCAGCAGCACCCCCGGTTGGGGGGGGCGCATGTCAGCTGAAAAACTGTTTTTT.

This clonotype has a count of ten or more. The chain is built from TRBV4-1 and TRBJ2-3, with 7 bases identical to TRBD2. After removal of 4 bases from V and 4 bases from J, the junction contained 14 bases not matched to a gene. The CDR3 consists of 17 residues. Germline V lookup: CDR1 MGHRA, CDR2 YSYEKL. As DNA, the CDR3 is TGCGCCAGCAGCCGCGGGGGAGAGGGGATAGCTTCAGATACGCAGTATTTT. It specifies CASSRGGEGIASDTQYF.

This clonotype has just a few counts. The chain combines TRBV7-9 with TRBJ2-7; tentatively, D is TRBD2 (5 bases). Germline V gene lookup returns CDR1 SEHNR and CDR2 FQNEAQ (reference sequence). Trimming took off 5 bases at V and 0 bases at J, with 14 bases between the two ends. This CDR3 has 15 residues. CDR3 DNA: TGTGCCAGCAGCCCCCCGCTGGCGGGCTCCTACGAGCAGTACTTC. Translated: CASSPPLAGSYEQYF.

In its sample, this clonotype was seen a few times. The rearrangement uses TRBV20-1 and TRBJ2-5; the match to TRBD1 covers 10 bases. With 5 bases clipped from V and 5 bases from J, the junction kept 17 bases outside the gene matches. Germline V gene data show CDR1 as DFQATT and CDR2 as SNEGSKA (reference sequence). The CDR3 runs 17 residues. The CDR3 protein is CSAGPGTGVLGQETQYF. The CDR3 nucleotides are TGCAGTGCTGGACCGGGGACAGGGGTTTTGGGACAGGAGACCCAGTACTTC.

This clonotype was detected only a few times. The chain combines TRBV6-5 with TRBJ1-1, with D possibly TRBD1 on 5 matching bases. The germline CDR1 and CDR2 sequences are MNHEY and SVGAGI. Trimming took off 6 bases at V and 5 bases at J, with 13 bases between the two ends. This CDR3 spans 13 amino acids. The CDR3 coding sequence is TGTGCCAGCAGGTTCGGGGGGGGAACTGAAGCTTTCTTT. This sequence encodes CASRFGGGTEAFF.

This clonotype was picked up many times. As DNA, the CDR3 is TGTGCCAGCAGTTTAAAAGGACTAGCGGGTCCCTACAATGAGCAGTTCTTC. This encodes CASSLKGLAGPYNEQFF. This chain uses TRBV12-3 or TRBV12-4 with TRBJ2-1; 11 nucleotides agree with TRBD2. Losses at the gene ends were 2 bases for V and 2 bases for J; bases not matched to a gene: 5. The CDR3 spans 17 residues.

The rearrangement joins TRBV5-1 to TRBJ2-3, with D perhaps matching TRBD1 or TRBD2 (5 bases each). Looked up from germline, CDR1 is SGHRS and CDR2 is YFSETQ. The CDR3 contains 14 residues. V was clipped by 0 bases and J by 4 bases, with 9 bases between them. The CDR3 protein is CASSLDSGPDTQYF. CDR3 coding DNA: TGCGCCAGCAGCTTGGACTCGGGACCAGATACGCAGTATTTT.

This clonotype was observed many times. The CDR3 protein is CASSYSTPLKRETQYF. The CDR3 region has the DNA TGTGCCAGCAGTTACTCGACCCCGTTGAAACGGGAGACCCAGTACTTC. The rearrangement joins TRBV6-5 to TRBJ2-5; D remains unclear. The CDR3 sequence is 16 residues long. In germline, CDR1 is MNHEY, CDR2 SVGAGI. Trimming removed 0 bases at V and 5 bases at J, with 16 bases between.

This clonotype was picked up a small number of times. The rearrangement joins TRBV18 to TRBJ1-1; D gene uncertain. Looked up from germline, CDR1 is KGHSH and CDR2 is LQKENI. CDR3 size: 12 residues. The germline V and J ends were trimmed by 5 bases and 4 bases, with 8 bases remaining between them. CDR3 sequence reads: CASSDGSTEAFF. The CDR3 coding sequence is TGTGCCAGCTCAGACGGCAGCACTGAAGCTTTCTTT. Together with reference TRBV18 and TRBJ1-1, the CDR3 gives the full variable domain: NAGVMQNPRHLVRRRGQEARLRCSPMKGHSHVYWYRQLPEEGLKFMVYLQKENIIDESGMPKERFSAEFPKEGPSILRIQQVVRGDSAAYFCASSDGSTEAFFGQGTRLTVV.

J is TRBJ2-2 and V is TRBV7-2, with TRBD2 identical over 7 bases. Germline V gives CDR1 SGHTA, CDR2 FQGNSA. Unmatched junction bases numbered 7, after V lost 1 base and J lost 2 bases. The CDR3 totals 17 residues. Written as DNA, the CDR3 is TGTGCCAGCAGCTTAGGGCGGGGCGGGAGTAACACCGGGGAGCTGTTTTTT. Translating gives CASSLGRGGSNTGELFF.

The chain recombines TRBV7-2 with TRBJ2-7; 10 bases agree with TRBD2. The germline V gene encodes CDR1 SGHTA and CDR2 FQGNSA. The CDR3 is made up of 17 amino acids. Trimming cost V 1 base and J 6 bases; bases outside gene matches: 12. As DNA, the CDR3 is TGTGCCAGCAGCTTAGGTGATACCGCTAGCGGGAGAGCCGAGCAGTACTTC. Protein sequence: CASSLGDTASGRAEQYF.

The table lists this clonotype with many counts. The rearrangement joins TRBV20-1 to TRBJ1-1; tentatively, D is TRBD1 (5 bases). The germline CDR1 and CDR2 sequences are DFQATT and SNEGSKA (reference sequence). The CDR3 is 14 residues long. Trimming cost V 0 bases and J 2 bases, with 10 bases left between them. The CDR3 loop is CSAREGGRNTEAFF. The CDR3 DNA reads as TGCAGTGCTAGAGAGGGGGGGAGAAACACTGAAGCTTTCTTT.

This rearrangement joins TRBV19 to TRBJ2-1; 10 nucleotides align to TRBD2. This CDR3 has 15 residues. Germline CDR1 LNHDA, CDR2 SQIVND (reference sequence). V shed 3 bases and J 6 bases; nucleotides not matched to a gene: 5. The CDR3 DNA reads as TGTGCCAGTAGTATTCGTCTAGCGGGAGTCAATGAGCAGTTCTTC. This sequence encodes CASSIRLAGVNEQFF.

This clonotype has ten or more counts. The chain joins TRBV2 to TRBJ1-4, with a weak D call TRBD1 (6 bases). In germline, CDR1 is SNHLY, CDR2 FYNNEI. V gave up 2 bases and J gave up 3 bases, with 13 bases separating them. This CDR3 is 16 amino acids long. CDR3 nucleotide sequence: TGTGCCAGCAGTGAATGGGGGCAGGGAGCTAATGAAAAACTGTTTTTT. Translated: CASSEWGQGANEKLFF.

At least ten counts were recorded for this clonotype. The chain carries TRBV30 and TRBJ1-1; D may be TRBD1 (5 bases). CDR3 size: 15 residues. The V end lost 5 bases, the J end lost 5 bases, and 21 bases lay between the germline ends. Germline loops: CDR1 GTSNPN, CDR2 SVGIG (reference sequence). CDR3 nucleotides: TGTGCCTGGGTTCTAGACTATAGGGGCAGTACTGAAGCTTTCTTT. Amino acids: CAWVLDYRGSTEAFF.